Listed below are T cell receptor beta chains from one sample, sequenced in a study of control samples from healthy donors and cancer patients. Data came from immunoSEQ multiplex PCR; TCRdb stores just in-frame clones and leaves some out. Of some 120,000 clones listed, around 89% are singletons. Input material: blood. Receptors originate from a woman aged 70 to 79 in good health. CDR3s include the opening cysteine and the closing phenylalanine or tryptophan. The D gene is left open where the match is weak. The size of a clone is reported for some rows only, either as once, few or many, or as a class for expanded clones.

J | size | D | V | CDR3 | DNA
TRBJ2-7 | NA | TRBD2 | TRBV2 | CASRGGGREQYF | TGTGCCAGCAGGGGGGGAGGGCGAGAGCAGTACTTC
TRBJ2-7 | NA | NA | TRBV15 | CATSRGLSYEQYF | TGTGCCACCAGCAGAGGTCTCAGCTACGAGCAGTACTTC
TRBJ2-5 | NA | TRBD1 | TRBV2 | CASSPDRGPQETQYF | TGTGCCAGCAGTCCCGACAGGGGGCCCCAAGAGACCCAGTACTTC
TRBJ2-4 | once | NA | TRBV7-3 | CASSLGGIAKNIQYF | TGTGCCAGCAGCTTAGGGGGAATAGCCAAAAACATTCAGTACTTC
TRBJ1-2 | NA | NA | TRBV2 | CACRPQQYGYTF | TGTGCCTGTCGTCCACAGCAGTATGGCTACACCTTC
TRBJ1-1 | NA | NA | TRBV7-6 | CASSLGGGGTEAFF | TGTGCCAGCAGCTTAGGTGGGGGTGGCACTGAAGCTTTCTTT
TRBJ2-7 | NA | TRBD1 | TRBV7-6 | CASSLDQSGQISGEQYF | TGTGCCAGCAGCTTAGATCAGTCGGGACAGATATCGGGAGAGCAGTACTTC
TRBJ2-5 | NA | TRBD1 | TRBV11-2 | CASSRGGGFQETQYF | TGTGCCAGCAGCCGAGGGGGCGGCTTCCAAGAGACCCAGTACTTC
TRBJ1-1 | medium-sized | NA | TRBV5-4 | CASSQTGFTEAFF | TGTGCCAGCAGCCAAACAGGGTTCACTGAAGCTTTCTTT
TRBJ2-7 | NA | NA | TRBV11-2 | CASSLDGRETYEQYF | TGTGCCAGCAGCTTAGACGGCAGGGAGACGTACGAGCAGTACTTC
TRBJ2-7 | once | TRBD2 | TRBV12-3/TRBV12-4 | CASSPGRAQYF | TGTGCCAGCAGTCCGGGGAGGGCCCAGTACTTC